The 3 T cell receptor beta chains below were found in one sample sequenced in a study of cytomegalovirus exposure and HLA in healthy donors. The PCR contained 60 Vbeta and 13 Jbeta primers. Libraries were prepared by immunoSEQ multiplex PCR; TCRdb keeps only in-frame clonotypes and omits some of them. The data show around 110,000 clones, about three quarters seen once. Sample: PBMCs. All receptors come from a man aged 30-40 years in good health and CMV-seronegative.

The chain employs TRBV4-1 and TRBJ2-7; 7 nucleotides align to TRBD1. The CDR3 loop spans 17 amino acids. With V trimmed by 1 base and J by 0 bases, 9 bases remained unmatched. Germline CDR1 and CDR2: MGHRA and YSYEKL. The CDR3 DNA follows: TGCGCCAGCAGCCAAGTTAAAATAGGACAGGCCTCCTACGAGCAGTACTTC. It translates to CASSQVKIGQASYEQYF.

The chain uses TRBV19 and TRBJ1-5; D possibly corresponds to TRBD1 (6 bases). Germline V gene sequence: CDR1 LNHDA, CDR2 SQIVND (reference sequence). V dropped 5 bases and J dropped 0 bases, with 20 bases sitting between them. The CDR3 length is 18 residues. In DNA, the CDR3 is TGTGCCAGTAGTCCCGAAGGGGGTTGGGGATATAGCAATCAGCCCCAGCATTTT. It codes for CASSPEGGWGYSNQPQHF.

This chain links TRBV30 with TRBJ2-7, with a weak D call TRBD2 (6 bases). The CDR3 runs to 15 residues. V was clipped by 1 base and J by 0 bases, with 13 bases between them. The V gene's germline CDR1 is GTSNPN and CDR2 SVGIG (reference sequence). The CDR3 nucleotides read TGTGCCTGGAGTGCCGGAGGGGAAACCTCCTACGAGCAGTACTTC. This codes for CAWSAGGETSYEQYF.